The next 10 T cell receptor beta chains were all read from a single sample in a study of T cell responses to AZD1222 COVID-19 vaccine. This table comes from immunoSEQ multiplex PCR, and its TCRdb copy is limited to in-frame clones, with some not included. The sample comprises 100,000 to 150,000 clones, 86% of which are singletons, and about 3% rests with the top ten. This material consisted of peripheral blood, taken 28 days after the second AZD1222 dose. Receptors were obtained from an adult who received the AZD1222 COVID-19 vaccine.

The chain uses TRBV6-5 and TRBJ2-7, with D perhaps matching TRBD1 or TRBD2 (5 bases each). Deletions cut 6 bases from V and 5 bases from J, with 8 bases between. Germline assignment: CDR1 MNHEY and CDR2 SVGAGI. The CDR3 runs 11 residues. The CDR3 sequence is CASRRGHEQYF. The CDR3 DNA reads TGTGCCAGCAGGAGGGGCCACGAGCAGTACTTC.

Remarks on this clone: This same CDR3 is encoded by further DNA sequences in the sample. CDR3 sequence (DNA): TGTGCCAGCAGCACCGGGACAGGGGGCTATGGCTACACCTTC. Translated: CASSTGTGGYGYTF. This rearrangement joins TRBV28 to TRBJ1-2; 11 nucleotides match TRBD1. CDR3 length: 14 amino acids. The J segment lost 4 bases and the V segment lost 6 bases, leaving 4 bases of the junction unmatched. Per the germline V gene, CDR1 is MDHEN and CDR2 is SYDVKM.

The J gene is TRBJ2-7, the V gene TRBV30; 9 nucleotides match TRBD1. There are 13 residues in the CDR3. Trimming removed 5 bases from V and 8 bases from J; junction bases left unmatched: 10. Germline CDR1 reads GTSNPN; CDR2 reads SVGIG (reference sequence). The DNA for the CDR3 is TGTGCCTGGCGATACAGGGGGCCTCAGCAGCAGTACTTC. Protein: CAWRYRGPQQQYF.

This clone appeared once. CDR3 sequence reads: CACRTYNYGYTF. The CDR3 nucleotides are TGTGCCTGCAGGACTTATAACTATGGCTACACCTTC. The chain recombines TRBV30 with TRBJ1-2, with no clear D. Trimming pared 6 bases from V and 1 base from J, leaving 9 bases between. This CDR3 has 12 amino acids. Per germline, CDR1 GTSNPN and CDR2 SVGIG (reference sequence).

The chain carries TRBV5-1 and TRBJ1-1; D not certain. Germline V gives CDR1 SGHRS, CDR2 YFSETQ. CDR3 size: 14 residues. The V end lost 2 bases, the J end lost 4 bases, and 12 bases lay between the germline ends. This CDR3 reads CASSFEGLSTEAFF. The CDR3, as DNA: TGCGCCAGCAGCTTTGAGGGCTTGAGCACTGAAGCTTTCTTT.

The rearrangement uses TRBV18 and TRBJ1-3, with D perhaps matching TRBD1 (6 bases). The germline V and J ends were trimmed by 2 bases and 8 bases, with 22 bases remaining between them. Germline V lookup: CDR1 KGHSH, CDR2 LQKENI. This CDR3 region has 17 residues. CDR3 residues: CASSPTVQGPSWYTIYF. The DNA for the CDR3 is TGTGCCAGCTCACCAACAGTACAGGGACCTTCGTGGTACACCATATATTTT.

CDR3 region: CASSPTGNYGYTF. As DNA, the CDR3 is TGCGCCAGCAGCCCGACAGGCAACTATGGCTACACCTTC. This sequence joins TRBV4-1 and TRBJ1-2; a possible D gene is TRBD1 (6 bases). The V end was cut by 4 bases, the J end by 2 bases, with 8 bases between. This CDR3 contains 13 residues. Germline assignment: CDR1 MGHRA and CDR2 YSYEKL.

On this clone itself: The sample holds other DNA sequences that translate to the same CDR3. The gene calls are TRBV7-2 and TRBJ1-1; D may be TRBD1 (5 bases). The V end lost 1 base, the J end lost 4 bases, and 10 bases lay between the germline ends. Germline loops: CDR1 SGHTA, CDR2 FQGNSA. This CDR3 spans 14 amino acids. Written as DNA, the CDR3 is TGTGCCAGCAGCTTAGTCAGGGTGGGCACTGAAGCTTTCTTT. This encodes CASSLVRVGTEAFF.

The chain recombines TRBV4-2 with TRBJ2-7; TRBD2 might be the D (6 bases). The CDR3 covers 15 residues. The V end lost 3 bases, the J end lost 2 bases, and 14 bases lay between the germline ends. Germline CDR1 reads LGHNA; CDR2 reads YNFKEQ. CDR3 sequence reads: CASSQGLGLTYEQYF. The CDR3 DNA reads TGTGCCAGCAGCCAGGGACTCGGTTTGACCTACGAGCAGTACTTC.

This clone was seen more than once but under ten times. The chain employs TRBV6-5 and TRBJ2-5; 11 nucleotides align to TRBD2. Germline V gene data show CDR1 as MNHEY and CDR2 as SVGAGI. The CDR3 has 12 amino acids. The V segment lost 6 bases and the J segment 7 bases; nucleotides outside the gene matches: 1. The CDR3 sequence is CASSLAGGTQYF. The DNA of the CDR3 is TGTGCCAGCAGCCTAGCGGGGGGGACCCAGTACTTC.